This TCR beta chain was captured by sequencing in a study of blood T cell repertoires in COVID-19 (dated by TCRdb to the early 2020s). With regard to the full study: The collaborator samples originated in the United States, Italy and Spain and spanned the acute and convalescent phases of COVID-19. Subjects who had been exposed to COVID-19, were actively infected with it, or had recovered from it provided the deeply sampled blood TCRbeta repertoires that made up the dataset. The material from the prospective study consisted of cDNA or gDNA derived from T cells, B-cell-depleted T cells, or PBMCs. A de-identified subject ID, COVID-19 status, age in years and sex were almost always included in the sample metadata. Samples came from the ongoing ImmuneRACE study (first 160 participants) plus 1,254 subjects from 6 global collaborators. Where available, HLA class I and class II types were taken from metadata supplied by the sample provider and were not determined by assay-based typing. The repertoires were made available in a free public database intended to serve as a resource for research on the immune response to SARS-CoV-2. Results and caveats for the whole study, not just this receptor: The quantity of clinical and demographic metadata differed by source and by participant and was supplied without curation.

Each collaborating institution followed its own protocols to collect whole blood in K2EDTA tubes. For TCRbeta analysis, collaborators shipped samples in one of three forms: frozen whole blood, isolated PBMCs, or DNA extracted from either of those sample types. The CDR1 and CDR2 encoded by the germline V gene (reference sequence) are LNHDA and SQIVND. V loses 5 bases, J loses 0 bases, and the germline ends lie 16 bases apart. CDR3 length: 16 amino acids, cysteine to phenylalanine. Only CDR3 DNA is held: 48 bases, read in frame from base 1. TCRbeta CDR3 regions were amplified from genomic DNA using the immunoSEQ Assay, a bias-controlled multiplex PCR. The study's processing was this. The number of nucleated cells in each sample was estimated from the amplification of reference gene primers within the assay. To quantify the absolute abundance of each unique TCRbeta CDR3 rearrangement, sequence reads were collapsed and filtered. For each sample, productive Simpson clonality was calculated as the square root of Simpson's diversity index across productive rearrangements. Held by TCRdb, this immuneACCESS table contains in-frame sequences only and omits some clones. Under half of the omission traces to an unresolved V gene where checked; the cause of the rest is unknown. V, J and clone size are those of that table, while D and trimming were read from the DNA. In all, the sample holds roughly 100,000 clones, and approximately 80% of those were seen once. In total, the top ten clones hold more than 13% of the sample.

Note on this clone: This clone's antigen is unknown. No qualities accompany the bases; no much larger clone lies one base away.

The rearrangement combines TRBV19 with TRBJ1-1, with no reliable assignment of the D segment. This receptor was obtained from a woman aged 60-75 years with acute or convalescent COVID-19. Input material: peripheral blood. The CDR3 region reads CASSPLMGGMNTEAFF. The DNA reads TGTGCCAGTAGTCCTCTGATGGGAGGTATGAACACTGAAGCTTTCTTT.